Listed here are 30 T cell receptor beta chains from one sample, sequenced in a study of cytomegalovirus exposure and HLA in healthy donors. The PCR contained 60 Vbeta and 13 Jbeta primers. Repertoires were generated with immunoSEQ multiplex PCR, while TCRdb's copy carries only in-frame clones and drops some. Of 100,000 or so clones in the sample, 70% were seen once. What was sequenced was PBMCs. The origin of the receptors is a man aged 35 to 55 in good health and CMV-seropositive.

This clone came up a few times. This rearrangement joins TRBV30 to TRBJ1-4; possibly TRBD1 for D (5 bases). The CDR3 is made up of 11 amino acids. Germline V gene lookup returns CDR1 GTSNPN and CDR2 SVGIG (reference sequence). V dropped 3 bases and J dropped 8 bases, with 7 bases sitting between them. CDR3 nucleotide sequence: TGTGCCTGGAGCGGGGGAGAAAAACTGTTTTTT. Translation: CAWSGGEKLFF.

This chain connects TRBV7-9 to TRBJ2-1; D perhaps matches TRBD1 (5 bases). Germline V gene sequence: CDR1 SEHNR, CDR2 FQNEAQ (reference sequence). The V end lost 4 bases, the J end lost 5 bases, and 15 bases lay between the germline ends. The CDR3 totals 15 residues. This CDR3 reads CASSSLKGRNNEQFF. CDR3 DNA sequence: TGTGCCAGCAGCTCCTTAAAGGGGCGAAACAATGAGCAGTTCTTC.

V is TRBV7-8 and J is TRBJ2-1; TRBD2 matches 14 bases. The CDR3 extends over 17 amino acids. The V and J ends lost 5 bases and 9 bases, in that order; junction bases with no gene match: 12. Germline V gene sequence: CDR1 SGHVS, CDR2 FQNEAQ. CDR3 coding DNA: TGTGCCAGCAGCAAGGGGACGGGGACTAGCGGGAGATTTGAGCAGTTCTTC. Translated, it gives CASSKGTGTSGRFEQFF.

CDR3 nucleotides: TGTGCCAGTAGTACGAGGGGGACGATAATGAGCAATCAGCCCCAGCATTTT. Residues: CASSTRGTIMSNQPQHF. The chain uses TRBV19 and TRBJ1-5; a possible D gene is TRBD1 (6 bases). Per the germline V gene, CDR1 is LNHDA and CDR2 is SQIVND (reference sequence). This CDR3 is built from 17 residues. V dropped 4 bases and J dropped 1 base, with 17 bases sitting between them.

This clone occurred a few times. The V call is TRBV5-1, the J call TRBJ2-1; D remains unclear. V shed 4 bases and J shed 5 bases, with 13 bases lying between them. Germline CDR1 SGHRS, CDR2 YFSETQ. The CDR3 runs 14 residues. CDR3 bases: TGCGCCAGCAGCACGATGACAAGTCACAATGAGCAGTTCTTC. Amino acids: CASSTMTSHNEQFF.

Only a few counts were recorded for this clone. V gene TRBV25-1 combines with J gene TRBJ2-7, with TRBD1 matching 10 bases. V gave up 1 base and J gave up 6 bases; unmatched junction bases: 6. The CDR3 sequence is 15 residues long. Germline CDR1 is MGHDK and CDR2 is SYGVNS. The CDR3 region has the DNA TGTGCCAGCAGTGAATTTGGGACAGGGGCCGGCGAGCAGTACTTC. Translated: CASSEFGTGAGEQYF.

The chain couples TRBV9 to TRBJ1-4; D might be TRBD1 (6 bases). Trimming stripped 3 bases from V and 8 bases from J, with 8 bases between. The CDR3 loop spans 12 amino acids. The V gene's germline CDR1 is SGDLS and CDR2 YYNGEE. The CDR3 DNA follows: TGTGCCAGCAGCGACGACAGGGAAAAACTGTTTTTT. Protein product: CASSDDREKLFF.

The chain recombines TRBV10-3 with TRBJ1-1; maybe TRBD1 (5 bases). This CDR3 contains 13 residues. V dropped 4 bases and J dropped 3 bases, with 9 bases sitting between them. CDR1 and CDR2 (germline): ENHRY, SYGVKD. In nucleotides, the CDR3 is TGTGCCATCAGTGGACAGTCGGACACTGAAGCTTTCTTT. Translation gives CAISGQSDTEAFF.

The V call is TRBV6-5, the J call TRBJ2-5; 7 positions match TRBD1. The V and J ends lost 2 bases and 5 bases, in that order; junction bases with no gene match: 5. This CDR3 has 14 amino acids. In germline, CDR1 is MNHEY, CDR2 SVGAGI. The CDR3 DNA sequence: TGTGCCAGCAGTTACGAGGGGGCTAGGGAGACCCAGTACTTC. Protein: CASSYEGARETQYF.

The chain employs TRBV6-5 and TRBJ2-1; 10 bases match TRBD1. The CDR3 totals 15 residues. The V and J ends lost 0 bases and 8 bases, in that order; junction bases with no gene match: 4. Germline loops: CDR1 MNHEY, CDR2 SVGAGI. CDR3 loop: CASSYSGTGVDEQFF. CDR3 DNA sequence: TGTGCCAGCAGTTACTCGGGGACAGGGGTCGATGAGCAGTTCTTC.

This clone showed up just a few times. This CDR3 reads CASSLPIASGIHTDTQYF. For the CDR3, the DNA is TGTGCCAGCAGCTTACCTATAGCTAGCGGGATTCACACAGATACGCAGTATTTT. The chain uses TRBV7-9 and TRBJ2-3; 9 nucleotides line up with TRBD2. The CDR3 is 18 amino acids. J gave up 2 bases and V 2 bases, and 11 bases lay outside the gene matches. The germline V gene encodes CDR1 SEHNR and CDR2 FQNEAQ (reference sequence).

The V call is TRBV16, the J call TRBJ2-7; TRBD2 might be the D (5 bases). CDR1 is KGHSY and CDR2 is FQNENV in the germline V gene. V was cut by 2 bases and J by 2 bases, with 16 bases left in between. The CDR3 is made up of 16 amino acids. In DNA, the CDR3 is TGTGCCAGCAGCCAAGTTCTAGTCACGGGGACCTACGAGCAGTACTTC. Encoded protein: CASSQVLVTGTYEQYF.

The chain is built from TRBV7-9 and TRBJ2-1; possibly TRBD2 for D (5 bases). The CDR3 extends over 15 amino acids. Germline CDR1 reads SEHNR; CDR2 reads FQNEAQ (reference sequence). The V gene lost 6 bases and the J gene lost 6 bases, with 18 bases spanning the gap. The CDR3 nucleotides read TGTGCCAGCAGGCCAACCGAGACTATCGCCAATGAGCAGTTCTTC. As protein: CASRPTETIANEQFF.

This clone has just a few counts. This sequence joins TRBV4-3 and TRBJ2-1; 9 bases align to TRBD2. Per germline, CDR1 LGHNA and CDR2 YSLEER. CDR3 length: 16 amino acids. Trimming removed 4 bases from V and 8 bases from J; junction bases left unmatched: 12. The DNA for the CDR3 is TGCGCCAGCAGCCTTCAGCGGGAGGCGGGTGAAGATGAGCAGTTCTTC. As protein: CASSLQREAGEDEQFF.

The chain joins TRBV11-2 to TRBJ2-7, with TRBD1 as a possible D gene (6 bases). V was cut by 8 bases and J by 0 bases, with 14 bases left in between. Germline loops: CDR1 SGHAT, CDR2 FQNNGV. The CDR3 spans 14 residues. The CDR3 sequence is CASGRGHSSYEQYF. The CDR3 bases are TGTGCCAGCGGCAGGGGACATAGCTCCTACGAGCAGTACTTC. The whole variable domain, remainder taken from reference TRBV11-2 and TRBJ2-7, is EAGVAQSPRYKIIEKRQSVAFWCNPISGHATLYWYQQILGQGPKLLIQFQNNGVVDDSQLPKDRFSAERLKGVDSTLKIQPAKLEDSAVYLCASGRGHSSYEQYFGPGTRLTVT.

The chain recombines TRBV28 with TRBJ1-5; 10 nucleotides match TRBD1. The CDR3 runs to 14 residues. Losses at the gene ends were 8 bases for V and 5 bases for J; bases not matched to a gene: 6. CDR1 is MDHEN and CDR2 is SYDVKM in the germline V gene. Written as DNA, the CDR3 is TGTGCCAGCGCAACCGGGACAGGGGATCAGCCCCAGCATTTT. It codes for CASATGTGDQPQHF.

The chain carries TRBV30 and TRBJ2-1; 8 bases agree with TRBD1. This CDR3 has 13 residues. V lost 6 bases and J lost 6; bases outside the gene matches: 7. CDR1 and CDR2 (germline): GTSNPN, SVGIG (reference sequence). The CDR3 DNA is TGTGCCTGCCACGGACAGGGTGTCAATGAGCAGTTCTTC. Its translation is CACHGQGVNEQFF.

In its sample, this clone was seen a few times. This sequence joins TRBV6-6 and TRBJ1-5; no reliable D call. V lost 4 bases to trimming and J lost 5 bases, with 6 bases between them. Germline V CDR1 and CDR2: MNHNY, SVGAGI (reference sequence). The CDR3 contains 12 residues. The CDR3 protein is CASSSGDQPQHF. In DNA form, the CDR3 reads TGTGCCAGCAGTTCCGGGGATCAGCCCCAGCATTTT.

The genes are TRBV10-2 and TRBJ2-7; 7 bases line up with TRBD1. V gave up 2 bases and J gave up 3 bases; unmatched junction bases: 7. The CDR3 is 15 residues long. Germline V gene lookup returns CDR1 WSHSY and CDR2 SAAADI. The CDR3 DNA sequence: TGCGCCAGCAGTGAGGACCCGACAGGGTTCTACGAGCAGTACTTC. Its translation is CASSEDPTGFYEQYF.

This chain uses TRBV7-8 with TRBJ1-1, with D perhaps TRBD1 (6 bases). Germline V lookup: CDR1 SGHVS, CDR2 FQNEAQ. The CDR3 extends over 16 amino acids. Trimming shortened V by 2 bases and J by 2 bases, and 15 bases separated the two germline ends. The CDR3 protein is CASSLRGGTVNTEAFF. CDR3 DNA sequence: TGTGCCAGCAGCTTAAGGGGGGGGACGGTCAACACTGAAGCTTTCTTT.

The chain uses TRBV5-4 and TRBJ2-7, with 7 bases aligning to TRBD1. In germline, CDR1 is SGHNT, CDR2 YYREEE (reference sequence). The CDR3 totals 13 residues. V lost 4 bases and J lost 3; bases outside the gene matches: 4. Here the CDR3 reads CASSGDRNYEQYF. The CDR3 DNA is TGTGCCAGCAGCGGGGACAGAAACTACGAGCAGTACTTC.

This chain links TRBV6-5 with TRBJ1-5, with D uncertain. The germline gives CDR1 MNHEY, CDR2 SVGAGI. The V end lost 5 bases, the J end lost 5 bases, and 10 bases lay between the germline ends. There are 13 residues in the CDR3. CDR3 residues: CASSPVVDQPQHF. CDR3 coding DNA: TGTGCCAGCAGTCCGGTGGTGGATCAGCCCCAGCATTTT.

This chain connects TRBV5-1 to TRBJ1-4, with a tentative D call TRBD1 (5 bases). V was cut by 4 bases and J by 3 bases, with 10 bases left in between. Germline CDR1 and CDR2: SGHRS and YFSETQ. This CDR3 region has 14 residues. The CDR3 region is CASSRGGSNEKLFF. The CDR3 DNA is TGCGCCAGCAGCCGGGGGGGATCTAATGAAAAACTGTTTTTT.

This clone was counted a single time. The chain joins TRBV6-1 to TRBJ2-7; D is possibly TRBD2 (5 bases). The CDR3 has 16 amino acids. The germline V and J ends were trimmed by 6 bases and 5 bases, with 23 bases remaining between them. Per the germline V gene, CDR1 is MNHNS and CDR2 is SASEGT. The CDR3 DNA is TGTGCCAGCAGCGAACCCTACACTAGAGGTCTGAACGAGCAGTACGTC. It encodes CASSEPYTRGLNEQYV.

The rearrangement joins TRBV25-1 to TRBJ2-2; possibly TRBD1 for D (6 bases). Germline V gives CDR1 MGHDK, CDR2 SYGVNS. The CDR3 length is 15 residues. The ends were cut back, 3 bases at V and 6 bases at J, with 14 bases in the middle. CDR3 DNA: TGTGCCAGCAGTGATTTCAACACAGGGTCCGGGGAGCTGTTTTTT. Residues: CASSDFNTGSGELFF.

The rearrangement uses TRBV27 and TRBJ1-2; 7 bases line up with TRBD1. The CDR3 extends over 13 amino acids. Germline V lookup: CDR1 MNHEY, CDR2 SMNVEV (reference sequence). V shed 3 bases and J 7 bases; nucleotides not matched to a gene: 5. The CDR3 loop is CASSFTGEGGYTF. The CDR3, as DNA: TGTGCCAGCAGTTTCACAGGGGAAGGTGGCTACACCTTC.

The gene calls are TRBV5-8 and TRBJ2-7, with no clear D. The CDR3 extends over 16 amino acids. Trimming cost V 2 bases and J 4 bases, with 19 bases left between them. Germline V gene data show CDR1 as SGHTS and CDR2 as YDEGEE. The CDR3 region is CASSFYIGRPGYEQYV. Written as DNA, the CDR3 is TGTGCCAGCAGCTTCTACATCGGCCGGCCAGGTTACGAGCAGTACGTC.

This clone was seen a handful of times. V usage is TRBV4-3 and J usage is TRBJ1-1; 8 nucleotides align to TRBD1. The V gene's germline CDR1 is LGHNA and CDR2 YSLEER. The V and J ends lost 5 bases and 0 bases, in that order; junction bases with no gene match: 5. The CDR3 consists of 15 residues. Here the CDR3 DNA reads TGCGCCAGCAGCTGGCGGACAGGGATGAACACTGAAGCTTTCTTT. Residues: CASSWRTGMNTEAFF.

This clone occurred a few times. The chain is built from TRBV30 and TRBJ1-3, with a possible D match to TRBD1 (6 bases). Germline V gene sequence: CDR1 GTSNPN, CDR2 SVGIG (reference sequence). V shed 6 bases and J shed 2 bases, with 11 bases lying between them. There are 13 residues in the CDR3. The CDR3 protein is CACAQGTGNTIYF. The CDR3 bases are TGTGCCTGCGCACAGGGTACTGGAAACACCATATATTTT.

The CDR3: CASSGLAHEQYF. In DNA, the CDR3 is TGTGCCAGCAGTGGGTTAGCACACGAGCAGTACTTC. This chain connects TRBV27 to TRBJ2-7, with D hard to call. The CDR3 sequence is 12 residues long. Germline assignment: CDR1 MNHEY and CDR2 SMNVEV (reference sequence). Trimming removed 5 bases at V and 5 bases at J, with 10 bases between.